This record covers a single T cell receptor (beta chain). TCR beta CDR3 regions were amplified from RNA transcripts. The TCR CDR3 was amplified in a first-round RT-PCR using the HTBI primer set. One entry per CDR3 protein, called by TCRdb with MiXCR from the multiplex PCR reads. This sample has about 530,000 distinct CDR3 sequences, with roughly 17% found just once. These data belong to a study of T cells in Graves' hyperthyroidism and ophthalmopathy. About the research overall: Once the initial diagnosis was made, peripheral blood was obtained before any treatment.

The V gene's germline CDR1 is SGHTA and CDR2 FQGNSA. CDR3 length: 14 amino acids. V lost 1 base and J lost 3, with 9 bases in between. Diagnoses used clinical symptoms, serum thyroxine and TRAb, thyroid ultrasound and orbital computed tomography. This sample holds PBMCs from 8 to 10 ml fresh peripheral blood. Sequencing was performed on blood. This receptor was obtained from a woman between 18 and 29 years old with Graves' ophthalmopathy. The J gene is TRBJ1-2, the V gene TRBV7-2, with a possible D match to TRBD1 (6 bases). Written as DNA, the CDR3 is TGTGCCAGCAGCTTAGACAGGGCTTACTATGGCTACACCTTC. Encoded protein: CASSLDRAYYGYTF.